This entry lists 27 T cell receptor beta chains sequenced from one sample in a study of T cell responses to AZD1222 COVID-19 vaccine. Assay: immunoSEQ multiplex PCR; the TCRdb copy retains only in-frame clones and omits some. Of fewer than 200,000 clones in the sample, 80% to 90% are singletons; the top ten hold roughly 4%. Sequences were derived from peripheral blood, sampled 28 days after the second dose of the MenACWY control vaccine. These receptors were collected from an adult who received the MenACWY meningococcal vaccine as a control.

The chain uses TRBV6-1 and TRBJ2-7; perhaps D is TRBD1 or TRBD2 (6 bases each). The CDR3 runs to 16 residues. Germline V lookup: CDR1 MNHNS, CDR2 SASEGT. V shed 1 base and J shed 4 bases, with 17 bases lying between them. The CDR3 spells CASSEVSSGGRYEQYF. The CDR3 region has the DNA TGTGCCAGCAGTGAAGTCTCGTCCGGGGGCAGATACGAGCAGTACTTC.

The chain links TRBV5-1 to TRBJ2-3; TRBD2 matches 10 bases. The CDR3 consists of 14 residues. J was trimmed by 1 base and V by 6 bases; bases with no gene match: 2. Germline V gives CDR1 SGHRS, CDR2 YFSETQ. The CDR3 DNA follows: TGCGCCAGCAATGGACTAGCGGGCACAGATACGCAGTATTTT. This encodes CASNGLAGTDTQYF.

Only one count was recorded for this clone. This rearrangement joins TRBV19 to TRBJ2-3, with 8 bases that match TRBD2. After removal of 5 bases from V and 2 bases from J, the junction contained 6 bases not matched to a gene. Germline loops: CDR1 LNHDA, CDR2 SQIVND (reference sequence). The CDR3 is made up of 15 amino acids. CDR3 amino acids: CASSVTSGLTDTQYF. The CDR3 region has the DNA TGTGCCAGTAGTGTAACTAGCGGTCTCACAGATACGCAGTATTTT.

The CDR3 loop is CASSLRPGGGELFF. Here the CDR3 DNA reads TGTGCCAGCAGCCTAAGGCCGGGGGGCGGGGAGCTGTTTTTT. The chain combines TRBV4-2 with TRBJ2-2; 7 nucleotides align to TRBD2. The germline V gene has CDR1 LGHNA and CDR2 YNFKEQ. After removal of 4 bases from V and 7 bases from J, the junction contained 6 bases not matched to a gene. This CDR3 is 14 amino acids long.

This CDR3 is CASSVDRAYEQYF. The CDR3 DNA is TGTGCCAGCAGTGTCGACAGGGCCTACGAGCAGTACTTC. The V and J genes are TRBV27 and TRBJ2-7, with TRBD1 matching 7 bases. The CDR3 consists of 13 residues. Looked up from germline, CDR1 is MNHEY and CDR2 is SMNVEV (reference sequence). V shed 5 bases, J shed 2 bases, and the junction held 3 bases outside the gene matches.

CDR3 sequence reads: CSVETETQYF. The CDR3 bases are TGCAGCGTCGAAACGGAGACCCAGTACTTC. The V gene is TRBV29-1, the J gene TRBJ2-5; no clear D gene. From germline, CDR1 is SQVTM and CDR2 ANQGSEA. Trimming pared 6 bases from V and 5 bases from J, leaving 7 bases between. There are 10 residues in the CDR3.

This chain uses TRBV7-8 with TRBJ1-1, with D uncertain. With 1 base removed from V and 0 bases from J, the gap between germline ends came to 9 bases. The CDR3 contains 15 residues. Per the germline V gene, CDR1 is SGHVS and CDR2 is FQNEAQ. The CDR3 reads CASSLEGVMNTEAFF. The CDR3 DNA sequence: TGTGCCAGCAGCTTAGAAGGCGTCATGAACACTGAAGCTTTCTTT.

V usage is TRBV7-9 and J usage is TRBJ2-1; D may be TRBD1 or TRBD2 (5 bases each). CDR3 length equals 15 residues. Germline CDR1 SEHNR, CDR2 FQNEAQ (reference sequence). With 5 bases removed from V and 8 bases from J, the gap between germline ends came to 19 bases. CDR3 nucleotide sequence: TGTGCCAGCAGCCTACCTCCCGGACTCAGGGATGAGCAGTTCTTC. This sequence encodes CASSLPPGLRDEQFF. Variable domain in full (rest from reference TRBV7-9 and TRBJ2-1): DTGVSQNPRHKITKRGQNVTFRCDPISEHNRLYWYRQTLGQGPEFLTYFQNEAQLEKSRLLSDRFSAERPKGSFSTLEIQRTEQGDSAMYLCASSLPPGLRDEQFFGPGTRLTVL.

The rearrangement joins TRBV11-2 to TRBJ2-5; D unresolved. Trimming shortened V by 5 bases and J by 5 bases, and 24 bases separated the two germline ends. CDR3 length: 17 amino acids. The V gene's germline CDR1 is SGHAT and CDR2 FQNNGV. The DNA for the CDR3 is TGTGCCAGCAGCGTAGCAGGTTTAGGGTCTTTTAGGGAGACCCAGTACTTC. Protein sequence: CASSVAGLGSFRETQYF.

The CDR3 sequence is CASSRDSQAEKLFF. The CDR3 DNA is TGTGCCAGCTCCCGGGACTCCCAGGCCGAAAAACTGTTTTTT. The chain couples TRBV18 to TRBJ1-4, with a weak D call TRBD1 (5 bases). The CDR3 consists of 14 residues. Germline V gene lookup returns CDR1 KGHSH and CDR2 LQKENI. V was pared by 6 bases and J by 8 bases, with 16 bases between. The whole variable domain, remainder taken from reference TRBV18 and TRBJ1-4, is NAGVMQNPRHLVRRRGQEARLRCSPMKGHSHVYWYRQLPEEGLKFMVYLQKENIIDESGMPKERFSAEFPKEGPSILRIQQVVRGDSAAYFCASSRDSQAEKLFFGSGTQLSVL.

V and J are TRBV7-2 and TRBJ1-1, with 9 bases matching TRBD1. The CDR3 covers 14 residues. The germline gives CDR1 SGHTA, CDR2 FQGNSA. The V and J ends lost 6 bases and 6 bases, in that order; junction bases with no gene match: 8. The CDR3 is CASRRGQGSPEAFF. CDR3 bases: TGTGCCAGCAGGCGCGGACAGGGGAGTCCTGAAGCTTTCTTT.

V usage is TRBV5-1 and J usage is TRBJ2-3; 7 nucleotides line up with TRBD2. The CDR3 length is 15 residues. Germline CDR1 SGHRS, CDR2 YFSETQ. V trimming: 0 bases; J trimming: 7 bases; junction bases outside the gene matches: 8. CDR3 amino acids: CASSLGGLPENTQYF. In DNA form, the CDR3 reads TGCGCCAGCAGCTTGGGGGGACTACCCGAAAATACGCAGTATTTT.

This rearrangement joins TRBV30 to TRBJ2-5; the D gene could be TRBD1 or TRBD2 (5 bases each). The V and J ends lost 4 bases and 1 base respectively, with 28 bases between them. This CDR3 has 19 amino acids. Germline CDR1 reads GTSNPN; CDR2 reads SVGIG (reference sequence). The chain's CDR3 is CAWTRGLVLAEDFQETQYF. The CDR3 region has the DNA TGTGCCTGGACGAGGGGCCTCGTCCTGGCAGAGGATTTCCAAGAGACCCAGTACTTC.

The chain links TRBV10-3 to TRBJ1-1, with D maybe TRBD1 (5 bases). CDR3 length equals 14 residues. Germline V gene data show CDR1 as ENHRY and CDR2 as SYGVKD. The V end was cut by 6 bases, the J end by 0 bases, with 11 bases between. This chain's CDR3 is CAISTQEMNTEAFF. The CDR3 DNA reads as TGTGCCATCAGCACACAGGAGATGAACACTGAAGCTTTCTTT.

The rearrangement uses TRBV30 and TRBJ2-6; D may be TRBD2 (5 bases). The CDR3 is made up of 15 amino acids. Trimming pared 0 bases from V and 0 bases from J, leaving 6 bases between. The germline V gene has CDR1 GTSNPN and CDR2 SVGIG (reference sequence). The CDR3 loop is CAWSVGSSGANVLTF. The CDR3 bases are TGTGCCTGGAGTGTTGGGAGCTCTGGGGCCAACGTCCTGACTTTC.

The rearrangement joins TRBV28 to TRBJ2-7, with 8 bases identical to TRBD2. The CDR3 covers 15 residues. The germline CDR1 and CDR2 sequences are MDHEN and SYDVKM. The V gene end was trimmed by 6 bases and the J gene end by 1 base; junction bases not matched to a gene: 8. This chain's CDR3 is CASRHLREGSYEQYF. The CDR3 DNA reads TGTGCCAGCAGACACCTCCGGGAGGGATCCTACGAGCAGTACTTC. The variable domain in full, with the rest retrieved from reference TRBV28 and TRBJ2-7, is DVKVTQSSRYLVKRTGEKVFLECVQDMDHENMFWYRQDPGLGLRLIYFSYDVKMKEKGDIPEGYSVSREKKERFSLILESASTNQTSMYLCASRHLREGSYEQYFGPGTRLTVT.

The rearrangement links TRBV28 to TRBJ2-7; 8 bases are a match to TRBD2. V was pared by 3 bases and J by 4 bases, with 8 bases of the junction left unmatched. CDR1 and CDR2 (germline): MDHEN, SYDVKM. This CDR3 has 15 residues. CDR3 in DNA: TGTGCCAGCAGTTTCTCCGGGACTAGTACGTACGAGCAGTACTTC. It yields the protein CASSFSGTSTYEQYF.

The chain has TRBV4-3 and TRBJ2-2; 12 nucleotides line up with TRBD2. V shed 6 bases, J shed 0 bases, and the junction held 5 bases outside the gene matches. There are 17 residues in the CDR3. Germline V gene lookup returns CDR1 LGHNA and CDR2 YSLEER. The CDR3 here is CASRDGLAGTNTGELFF. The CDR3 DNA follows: TGCGCCAGCAGGGACGGACTAGCGGGAACGAACACCGGGGAGCTGTTTTTT.

The CDR3: CAISGLAGDPDEQFF. The CDR3 DNA follows: TGTGCCATCAGTGGACTAGCGGGAGATCCCGATGAGCAGTTCTTC. The chain is built from TRBV10-3 and TRBJ2-1, with 12 bases matching TRBD2. Trimming cost V 4 bases and J 8 bases; bases outside gene matches: 6. Germline CDR1 is ENHRY and CDR2 is SYGVKD. The CDR3 is 15 residues long.

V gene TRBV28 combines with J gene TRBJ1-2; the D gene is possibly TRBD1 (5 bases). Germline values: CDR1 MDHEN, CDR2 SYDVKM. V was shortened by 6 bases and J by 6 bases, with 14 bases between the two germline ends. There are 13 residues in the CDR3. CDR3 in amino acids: CASRRRTGDGYTF. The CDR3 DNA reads TGTGCCAGCAGGCGCCGCACGGGGGATGGCTACACCTTC.

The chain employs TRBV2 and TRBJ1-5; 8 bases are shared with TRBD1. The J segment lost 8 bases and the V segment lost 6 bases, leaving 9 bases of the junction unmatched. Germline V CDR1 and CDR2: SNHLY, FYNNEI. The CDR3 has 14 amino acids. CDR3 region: CASSLGQGWEPQHF. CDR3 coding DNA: TGTGCCAGCAGCCTTGGACAGGGTTGGGAGCCCCAGCATTTT.

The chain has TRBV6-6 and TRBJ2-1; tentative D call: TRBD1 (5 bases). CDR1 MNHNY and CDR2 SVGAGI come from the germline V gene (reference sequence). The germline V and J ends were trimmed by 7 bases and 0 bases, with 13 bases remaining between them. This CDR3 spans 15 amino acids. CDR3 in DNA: TGTGCCAGCACCATAGACAGTTCCTCCTACAATGAGCAGTTCTTC. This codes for CASTIDSSSYNEQFF.

The DNA of the CDR3 is TGTGCCAGCAGTAGCCTTCCCCAGGGAAGCAATCAGCCCCAGCATTTT. It encodes CASSSLPQGSNQPQHF. The rearrangement uses TRBV28 and TRBJ1-5; D perhaps matches TRBD1 (5 bases). From germline, CDR1 is MDHEN and CDR2 SYDVKM. The CDR3 has 16 residues. V was cut by 5 bases and J by 1 base, with 15 bases left in between.

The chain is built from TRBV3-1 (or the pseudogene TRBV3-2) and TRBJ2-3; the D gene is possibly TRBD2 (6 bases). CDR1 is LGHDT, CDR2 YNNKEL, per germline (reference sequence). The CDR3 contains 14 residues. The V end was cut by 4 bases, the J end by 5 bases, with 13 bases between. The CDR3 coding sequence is TGTGCCAGCAGCCGGCTAGCGAGGGGAGATACGCAGTATTTT. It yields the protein CASSRLARGDTQYF.

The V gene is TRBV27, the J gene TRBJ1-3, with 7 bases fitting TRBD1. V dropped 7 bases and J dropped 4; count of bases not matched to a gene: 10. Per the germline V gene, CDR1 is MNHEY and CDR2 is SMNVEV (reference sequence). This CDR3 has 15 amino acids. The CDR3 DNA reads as TGTGCCAGCACTACTAGGCAGGGGGGGGGAAACACCATATATTTT. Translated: CASTTRQGGGNTIYF.

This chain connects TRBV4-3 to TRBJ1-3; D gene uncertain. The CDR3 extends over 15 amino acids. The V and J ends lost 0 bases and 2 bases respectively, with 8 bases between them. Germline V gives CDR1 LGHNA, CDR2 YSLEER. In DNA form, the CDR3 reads TGCGCCAGCAGCCAAGATTGGGTGGCTGGAAACACCATATATTTT. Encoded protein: CASSQDWVAGNTIYF.

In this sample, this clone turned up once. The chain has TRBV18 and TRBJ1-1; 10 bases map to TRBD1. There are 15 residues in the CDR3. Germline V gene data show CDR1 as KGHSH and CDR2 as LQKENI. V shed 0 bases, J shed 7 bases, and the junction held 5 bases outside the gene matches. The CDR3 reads CASSPPVGQGREAFF. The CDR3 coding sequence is TGTGCCAGCTCACCACCGGTGGGACAGGGGCGTGAAGCTTTCTTT.